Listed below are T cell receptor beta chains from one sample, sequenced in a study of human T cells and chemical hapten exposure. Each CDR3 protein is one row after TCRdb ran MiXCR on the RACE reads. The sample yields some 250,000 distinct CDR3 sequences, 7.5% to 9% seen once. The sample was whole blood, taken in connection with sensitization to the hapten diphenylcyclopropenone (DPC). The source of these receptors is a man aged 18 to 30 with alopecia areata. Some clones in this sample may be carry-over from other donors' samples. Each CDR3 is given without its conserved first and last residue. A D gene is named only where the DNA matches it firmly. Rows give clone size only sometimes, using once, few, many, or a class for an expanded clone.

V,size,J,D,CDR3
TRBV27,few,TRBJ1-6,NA,ASSFNQGSPLH
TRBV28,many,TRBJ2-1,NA,ASSLTGYSYNEQF
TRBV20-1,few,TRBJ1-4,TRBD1,SASPGQGGEKLF
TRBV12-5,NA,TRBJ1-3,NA,ASGLDRGNTIY
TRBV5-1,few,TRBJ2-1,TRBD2,ASSSWDSGAGEQF
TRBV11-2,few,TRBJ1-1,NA,ASSLDPTPGTHEAF
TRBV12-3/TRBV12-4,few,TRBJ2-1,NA,ASKAGTVQVYNEQF
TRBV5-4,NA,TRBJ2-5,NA,ASRLRGRGQETQY
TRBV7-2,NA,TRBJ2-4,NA,ASSLTDSNIQY
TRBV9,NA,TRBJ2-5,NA,ASSVEGRGASETQY
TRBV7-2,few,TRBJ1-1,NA,ASSLVLVRDTEAF
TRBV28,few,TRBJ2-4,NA,ASSSPDRGRGDIQY
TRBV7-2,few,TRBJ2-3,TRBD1,ASSQGARGNTDTQY
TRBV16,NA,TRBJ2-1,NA,ASSPGKGRGNEQF
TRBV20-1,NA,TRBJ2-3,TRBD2,SAPPALAANTQY
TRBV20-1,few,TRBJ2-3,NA,SARGPGTDTQY
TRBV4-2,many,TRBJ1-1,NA,ASSREQGPQSTEAF
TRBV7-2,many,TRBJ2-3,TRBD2,ASSLAGLLSDTQY
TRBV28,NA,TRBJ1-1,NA,ASHERTTNTEAF
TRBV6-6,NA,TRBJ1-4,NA,ASSWGAEGEKLF
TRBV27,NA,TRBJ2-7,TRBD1,ASSLGTGKSYEQY
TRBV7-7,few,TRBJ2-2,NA,ASSLLPTGELF
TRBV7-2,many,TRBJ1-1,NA,ASSLWGDEAF
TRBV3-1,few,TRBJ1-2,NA,ASSQGPSNYGYT
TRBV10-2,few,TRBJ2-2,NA,ASSGAIGGGELF
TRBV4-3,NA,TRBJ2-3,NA,ASSQDQGRQY
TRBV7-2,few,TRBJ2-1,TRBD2,ASSLVISGEIEQF
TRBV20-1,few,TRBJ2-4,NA,SARKGGRENIQY
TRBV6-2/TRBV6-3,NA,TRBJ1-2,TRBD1,ASCAGGQGSYGYT
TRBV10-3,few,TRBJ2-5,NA,AISEQAGRETQY
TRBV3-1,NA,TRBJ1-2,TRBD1,ASSQVQGDYGYT
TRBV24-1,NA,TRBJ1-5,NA,ATSDGDGQPQH
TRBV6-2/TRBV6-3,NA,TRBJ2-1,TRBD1,ASSYSRTGYNEQF
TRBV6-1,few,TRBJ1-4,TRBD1,ASSRDRTNEKLF
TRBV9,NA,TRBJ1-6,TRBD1,ASTPSPGTGNNSPLH
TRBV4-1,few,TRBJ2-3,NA,ASSQGYSDSTDTQY
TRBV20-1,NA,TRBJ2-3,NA,SAREGAKDTQY
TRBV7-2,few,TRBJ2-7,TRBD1,ASSLEGQTYEQY
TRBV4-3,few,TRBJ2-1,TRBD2,ASSQDTLAGGPSYNEQF
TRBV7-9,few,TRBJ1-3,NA,ASSPPGVDGNTIY
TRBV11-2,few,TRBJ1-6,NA,ASRSTGGGPLH
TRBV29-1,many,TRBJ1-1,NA,SVESGATEAF
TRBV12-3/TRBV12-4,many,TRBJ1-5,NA,ASSSGSQPQH
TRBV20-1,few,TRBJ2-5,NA,SARDPGVETQY
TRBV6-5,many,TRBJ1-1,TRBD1,ASSDRGSEAF
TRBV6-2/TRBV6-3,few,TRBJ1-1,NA,ASRDEGGTYTEAF
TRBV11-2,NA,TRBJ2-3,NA,ASSLVVSSTDTQY
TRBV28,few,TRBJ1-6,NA,ASSFGRATDNSPLH
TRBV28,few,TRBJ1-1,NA,ASHNRFRGLIHTEAF
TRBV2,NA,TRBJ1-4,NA,ASSVLAINEKLF
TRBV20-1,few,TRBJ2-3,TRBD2,SARVGGGGTDTQY
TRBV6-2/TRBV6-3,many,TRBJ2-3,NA,ASSRDSTDTQY
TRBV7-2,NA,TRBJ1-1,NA,ASRGRARDGYMNTEAF
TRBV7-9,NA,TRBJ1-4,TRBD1,ASSSVRTTGQTEKLF
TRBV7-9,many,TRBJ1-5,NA,ASSPKGTPNQPQH
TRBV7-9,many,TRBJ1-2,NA,ASSQRAVVYGYT